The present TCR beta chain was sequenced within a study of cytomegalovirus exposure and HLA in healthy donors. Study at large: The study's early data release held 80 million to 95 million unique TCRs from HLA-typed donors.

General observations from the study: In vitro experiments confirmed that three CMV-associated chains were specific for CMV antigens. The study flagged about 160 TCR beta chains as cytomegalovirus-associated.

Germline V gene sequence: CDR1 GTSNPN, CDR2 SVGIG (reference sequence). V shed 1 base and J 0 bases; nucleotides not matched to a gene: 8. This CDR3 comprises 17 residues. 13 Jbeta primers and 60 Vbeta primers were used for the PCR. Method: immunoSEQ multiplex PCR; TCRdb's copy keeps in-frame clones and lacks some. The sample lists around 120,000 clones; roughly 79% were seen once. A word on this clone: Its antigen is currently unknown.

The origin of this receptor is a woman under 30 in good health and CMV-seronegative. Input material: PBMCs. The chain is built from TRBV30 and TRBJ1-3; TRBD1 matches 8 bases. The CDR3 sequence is CAWSATRTGGSGNTIYF. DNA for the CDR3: TGTGCCTGGAGTGCTACCCGTACAGGGGGCTCTGGAAACACCATATATTTT.